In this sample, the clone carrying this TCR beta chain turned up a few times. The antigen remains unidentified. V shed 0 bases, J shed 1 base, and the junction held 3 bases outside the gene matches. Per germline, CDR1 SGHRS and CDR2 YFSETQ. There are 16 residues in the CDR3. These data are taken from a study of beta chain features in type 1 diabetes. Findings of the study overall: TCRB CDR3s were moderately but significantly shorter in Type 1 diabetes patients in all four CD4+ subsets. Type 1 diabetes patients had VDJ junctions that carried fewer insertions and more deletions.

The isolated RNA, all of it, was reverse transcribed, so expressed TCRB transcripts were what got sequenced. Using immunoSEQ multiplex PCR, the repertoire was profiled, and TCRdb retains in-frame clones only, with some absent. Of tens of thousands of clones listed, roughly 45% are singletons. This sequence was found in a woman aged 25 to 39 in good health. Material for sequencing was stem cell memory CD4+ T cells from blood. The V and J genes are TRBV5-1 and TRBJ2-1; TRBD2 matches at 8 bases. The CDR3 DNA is TGCGCCAGCAGCTTGGCGGGACTAGAGTCCTACAATGAGCAGTTCTTC. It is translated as CASSLAGLESYNEQFF.